The following is a TCR beta chain sequence with its context. The antigen is undetermined. The time point: week 11, during vaccination. With topical imiquimod, each dose of the vaccine consisted of 300 ug of mutant IDH1 20-mer peptide. Diagnosis in the donors showed new WHO grade 3 or 4 astrocytomas that were IDH1-mutant and ATRX-lost. These data are taken from a study of a mutant IDH1 vaccine in newly diagnosed glioma. The overall study: Mean patient age was around 40 years; about 60% were male and roughly 38% female.

Generated by immunoSEQ multiplex PCR, the TCRdb table keeps only in-frame clones and is missing some. This sample carries around 26,000 clones, 60% to 75% of them seen once, and the ten largest clones take 11%. Sequenced material: peripheral blood mononuclear cells (PBMCs), taken from a glioma patient whose treatment included an IDH1 peptide vaccine. This TCR came from a man between 18 and 29 years old with glioma. Some clones in this sample may be carry-over from other donors' samples.

CDR3 sequence: CASSLRDRLNTEAFF. In DNA form, the CDR3 reads TGTGCCAGCAGTTTAAGGGACAGACTGAACACTGAAGCTTTCTTT. V usage is TRBV28 and J usage is TRBJ1-1, with TRBD1 matching over 7 bases. CDR3 length: 15 amino acids. Germline CDR1 and CDR2: MDHEN and SYDVKM. With V trimmed by 2 bases and J by 0 bases, 3 bases remained unmatched. Full variable domain (rest looked up from reference TRBV28 and TRBJ1-1): DVKVTQSSRYLVKRTGEKVFLECVQDMDHENMFWYRQDPGLGLRLIYFSYDVKMKEKGDIPEGYSVSREKKERFSLILESASTNQTSMYLCASSLRDRLNTEAFFGQGTRLTVV.